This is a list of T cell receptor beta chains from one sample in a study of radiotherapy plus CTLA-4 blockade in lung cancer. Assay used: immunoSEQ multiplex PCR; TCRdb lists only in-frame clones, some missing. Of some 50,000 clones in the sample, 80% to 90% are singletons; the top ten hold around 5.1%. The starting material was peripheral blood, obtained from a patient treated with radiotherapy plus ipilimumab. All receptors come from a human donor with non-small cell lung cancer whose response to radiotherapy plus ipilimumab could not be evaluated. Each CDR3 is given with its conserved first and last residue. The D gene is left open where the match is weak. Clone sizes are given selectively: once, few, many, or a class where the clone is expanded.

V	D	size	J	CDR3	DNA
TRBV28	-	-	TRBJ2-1	CASSTIGTPSHEQFF	TGTGCCAGCAGTACCATCGGGACTCCTTCTCATGAGCAGTTCTTC
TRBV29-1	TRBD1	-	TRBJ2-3	CSVARDRGHADTQYF	TGCAGCGTTGCCCGGGACAGGGGGCACGCAGATACGCAGTATTTT
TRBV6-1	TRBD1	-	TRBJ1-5	CASSPTGGSNQPQHF	TGTGCCAGCAGCCCGACAGGGGGATCCAATCAGCCCCAGCATTTT
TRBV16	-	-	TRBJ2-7	CASSPSGDPYEQYF	TGTGCCAGCAGCCCTTCGGGGGATCCCTACGAGCAGTACTTC
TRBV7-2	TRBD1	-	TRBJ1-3	CASSLMGTAGNTIYF	TGTGCCAGCAGCTTAATGGGGACAGCTGGAAACACCATATATTTT
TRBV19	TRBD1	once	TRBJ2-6	CASSIIQGAGANVLTF	TGTGCCAGTAGTATCATCCAGGGGGCTGGGGCCAACGTCCTGACTTTC
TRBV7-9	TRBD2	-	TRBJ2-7	CASSIPSGSVYEQYF	TGTGCCAGCAGCATTCCTAGCGGGAGTGTCTACGAGCAGTACTTC
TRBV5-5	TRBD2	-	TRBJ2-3	CASSLGLAGVTDTQYF	TGTGCCAGCAGCTTGGGCCTAGCGGGAGTAACAGATACGCAGTATTTT
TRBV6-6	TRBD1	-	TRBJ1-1	CASELPGQGSTEAFF	TGTGCCAGTGAATTGCCGGGACAGGGGAGCACTGAAGCTTTCTTT
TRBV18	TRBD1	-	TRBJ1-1	CASSPQGVEAFF	TGTGCCAGCTCACCGCAGGGGGTTGAAGCTTTCTTT
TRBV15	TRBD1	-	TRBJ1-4	CATSRDRTGGAGGGKKLFF	TGTGCCACCAGCAGAGATCGGACAGGGGGCGCCGGAGGTGGCAAAAAACTGTTTTTT
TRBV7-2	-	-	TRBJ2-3	CASSLVIKGVDTQYF	TGTGCCAGCAGCTTAGTTATTAAGGGAGTGGATACGCAGTATTTT
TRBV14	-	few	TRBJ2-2	CASSHRGTGELFF	TGTGCCAGCAGCCATCGGGGCACCGGGGAGCTGTTTTTT
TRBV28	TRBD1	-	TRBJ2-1	CASSPGQGLSEQFF	TGTGCCAGCAGCCCCGGACAGGGGTTAAGTGAGCAGTTCTTC
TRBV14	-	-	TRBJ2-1	CASSQDGSTYNEQFF	TGTGCCAGCAGCCAAGACGGGAGTACCTACAATGAGCAGTTCTTC
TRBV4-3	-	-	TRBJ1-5	CASSQDGDSNQPQHF	TGCGCCAGCAGCCAAGACGGGGATAGCAATCAGCCCCAGCATTTT
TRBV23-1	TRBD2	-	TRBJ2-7	CASSQPFPSGRAYEQYF	TGCGCCAGCAGTCAACCCTTTCCTAGCGGGAGGGCCTACGAGCAGTACTTC
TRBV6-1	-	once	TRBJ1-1	CASSGMYGTEAFF	TGTGCCAGCAGCGGGATGTATGGGACTGAAGCTTTCTTT
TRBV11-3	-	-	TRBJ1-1	CASSLGQEQNEAFF	TGTGCCAGCAGCTTAGGACAGGAGCAGAATGAAGCTTTCTTT
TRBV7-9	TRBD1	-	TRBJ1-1	CASSLLGGPNTEAFF	TGTGCCAGCAGCTTATTAGGGGGCCCGAACACTGAAGCTTTCTTT
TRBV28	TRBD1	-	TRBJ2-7	CASSPLTGNLVYEQYF	TGTGCCAGCAGTCCCCTGACAGGGAATCTGGTCTACGAGCAGTACTTC
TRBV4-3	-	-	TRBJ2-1	CASSQGRGYNEQFF	TGCGCCAGCAGCCAAGGGCGGGGATACAATGAGCAGTTCTTC
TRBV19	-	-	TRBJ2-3	CASSTGVATTSTDTQYF	TGTGCCAGTAGTACCGGGGTGGCAACGACTAGCACAGATACGCAGTATTTT
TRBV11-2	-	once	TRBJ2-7	CASSLTVSSYEQYF	TGTGCCAGCAGCTTAACCGTCAGCTCCTACGAGCAGTACTTC
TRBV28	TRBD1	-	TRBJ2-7	CASSPATGYSYEQYF	TGTGCCAGCAGTCCCGCGACAGGGTATTCCTACGAGCAGTACTTC
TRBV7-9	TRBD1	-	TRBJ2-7	CASSIRQGMAEQYF	TGTGCCAGCAGCATACGACAGGGGATGGCCGAGCAGTACTTC
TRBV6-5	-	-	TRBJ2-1	CATGDTAWVNEQFF	TGTGCCACTGGGGACACCGCTTGGGTCAATGAGCAGTTCTTC
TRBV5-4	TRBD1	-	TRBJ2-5	CASRPDLQGADETQYF	TGTGCCAGCAGGCCTGACCTACAGGGGGCTGATGAGACCCAGTACTTC
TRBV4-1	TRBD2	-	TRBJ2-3	CASSPLATNTDTQYF	TGCGCCAGCAGCCCACTAGCGACAAACACAGATACGCAGTATTTT
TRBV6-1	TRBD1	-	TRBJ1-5	CASRRQGRDQPQHF	TGTGCCAGCAGAAGACAGGGCAGGGATCAGCCCCAGCATTTT
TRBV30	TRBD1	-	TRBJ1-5	CAWSGQGPQHF	TGTGCCTGGAGTGGACAGGGTCCCCAGCATTTT
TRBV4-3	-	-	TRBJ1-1	CASSPEVTADTEAFF	TGCGCCAGCAGCCCTGAGGTCACAGCGGACACTGAAGCTTTCTTT
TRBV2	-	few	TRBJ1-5	CASSVNRDQPQHF	TGTGCCAGCAGTGTTAATAGAGATCAGCCCCAGCATTTT
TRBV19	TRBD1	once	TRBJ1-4	CASRDRAEKLFF	TGTGCCAGCCGGGACAGGGCTGAAAAACTGTTTTTT
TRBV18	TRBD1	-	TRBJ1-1	CASSVRGGGLDTEAFF	TGTGCCAGCTCAGTCAGAGGGGGCGGATTGGACACTGAAGCTTTCTTT
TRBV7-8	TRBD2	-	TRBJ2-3	CASSLFLAAKDTQYF	TGTGCCAGCAGCTTATTCCTAGCGGCAAAAGATACGCAGTATTTT
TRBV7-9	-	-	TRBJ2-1	CASSAPVNEQFF	TGTGCCAGCAGCGCGCCGGTCAATGAGCAGTTCTTC
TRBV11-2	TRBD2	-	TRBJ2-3	CASSFGTRGTDTQYF	TGTGCCAGCAGCTTTGGGACTAGGGGCACAGATACGCAGTATTTT
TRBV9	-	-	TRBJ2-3	CASGGGAGTDTQYF	TGTGCCAGCGGAGGGGGGGCGGGCACAGATACGCAGTATTTT
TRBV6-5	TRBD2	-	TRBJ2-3	CASSRDGLAGDTQYF	TGTGCCAGCAGCCGGGATGGACTAGCGGGAGATACGCAGTATTTT
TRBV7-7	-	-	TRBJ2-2	CASSLLNTGELFF	TGTGCTAGCAGTCTTTTAAACACCGGGGAGCTGTTTTTT